Presented here are 3 T cell receptor beta chains from one specimen sequenced in a study of blood T cells in healthy people across ages. PCR was performed a second time for about 7 to 12 cycles using a sample-barcoded 5' primer and a J-beta primer mix. One entry per CDR3 protein results from TCRdb running MiXCR on the 5' RACE reads. The sample shows 980,000 or so distinct CDR3 sequences, around 49% of them seen only once. The material sequenced was blood. These receptors all come from a man aged 25-45 years in good health.

The chain links TRBV3-1 to TRBJ1-1; D uncertain. This CDR3 region has 16 residues. V shed 1 base and J shed 5 bases, with 17 bases lying between them. The germline CDR1 and CDR2 sequences are LGHDT and YNNKEL (reference sequence). This chain's CDR3 is CASSQVFPRSGTEAFF. The CDR3 coding sequence is TGTGCCAGCAGCCAAGTATTTCCTCGCTCAGGTACTGAAGCTTTCTTT.

The V and J genes are TRBV4-1 and TRBJ2-5; TRBD1 might be the D (5 bases). Gene TRBJ2-7 matches the end of the DNA better, so the J call may be wrong. The germline CDR1 and CDR2 sequences are MGHRA and YSYEKL. The CDR3 totals 15 residues. The CDR3 here is CASSQESGQAYEQYF. As DNA, the CDR3 is TGCGCCAGCAGCCAAGAAAGTGGACAAGCGTACGAGCAGTACTTC.

The V gene is TRBV4-1, the J gene TRBJ2-1; TRBD2 agrees at 7 bases. This CDR3 has 16 amino acids. V was clipped by 4 bases and J by 1 base; unmatched bases: 7. Germline V gives CDR1 MGHRA, CDR2 YSYEKL. The CDR3 sequence is CASSPGPGLSYNEQFF. DNA of the CDR3: TGCGCCAGCAGCCCTGGTCCGGGACTATCCTACAATGAGCAGTTCTTC.